Below, one T cell receptor beta chain is given with its context. Its antigen is still unknown. Being one base from a much bigger clone, this may be a read error. Overall study findings and caveats: Tumor memory CD4+ T cell TCR gene usage was found to cluster with blood and lymph node memory CD4+ cells and with lymph node naive CD4+ cells. Tumor Treg TCRs overlapped most with tumor naive CD4+ cells.

CDR1 and CDR2 (germline): SGHTA, FQGNSA. The CDR3 consists of 13 residues. V was clipped by 5 bases and J by 7 bases, with 12 bases between them. Full-length variable regions came from constant-region reverse primers plus semi-nested Nested Universal Primer A PCR. TCRdb reprocessed the 5' RACE reads via MiXCR and lists one record per CDR3 protein. The sample records 9,500 to 15,000 distinct CDR3 sequences, 51% being singletons. The sorted Tregs were CD4+CD25+CD127-/low cells. This clonotype was sampled from a female donor with breast cancer. The V gene is TRBV7-2, the J gene TRBJ1-5; D remains ambiguous. Sequencing was carried out using tumor-infiltrating Tregs sorted from the breast tumor. The CDR3 sequence: CASSPAMWQPQHF. CDR3 coding DNA: TGTGCCAGCAGCCCGGCGATGTGGCAGCCCCAGCATTTT.